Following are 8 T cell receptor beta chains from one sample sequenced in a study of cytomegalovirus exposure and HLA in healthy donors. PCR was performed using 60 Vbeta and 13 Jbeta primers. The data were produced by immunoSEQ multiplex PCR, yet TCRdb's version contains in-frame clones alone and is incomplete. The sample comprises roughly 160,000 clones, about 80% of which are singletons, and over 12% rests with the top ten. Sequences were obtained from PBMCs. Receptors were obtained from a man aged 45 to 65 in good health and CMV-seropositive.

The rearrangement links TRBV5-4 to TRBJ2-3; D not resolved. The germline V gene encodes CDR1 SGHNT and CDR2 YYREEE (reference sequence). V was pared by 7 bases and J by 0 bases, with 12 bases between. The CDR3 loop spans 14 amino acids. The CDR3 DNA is TGTGCCAGCTCTGTTAGCCGTAGCACAGATACGCAGTATTTT. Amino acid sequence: CASSVSRSTDTQYF. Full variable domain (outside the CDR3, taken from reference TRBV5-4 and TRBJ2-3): ETGVTQSPTHLIKTRGQQVTLRCSSQSGHNTVSWYQQALGQGPQFIFQYYREEENGRGNFPPRFSGLQFPNYSSELNVNALELDDSALYLCASSVSRSTDTQYFGPGTRLTVL.

The CDR3 coding sequence is TGTGCCAGCCTGTACAGGGGGCGAGTAGCGGGGAGAAATGAGCAGTTCTTC. Its protein product is CASLYRGRVAGRNEQFF. The chain employs TRBV28 and TRBJ2-1, with D tentatively TRBD1 (9 bases). Looked up from germline, CDR1 is MDHEN and CDR2 is SYDVKM. Trimming shortened V by 8 bases and J by 7 bases, and 27 bases separated the two germline ends. This CDR3 is built from 17 residues.

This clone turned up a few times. Written as DNA, the CDR3 is TGTGCCAGTAGTTTCAGAGGCCGGGACAGGGGGAACACTGAAGCTTTCTTT. Translated, it gives CASSFRGRDRGNTEAFF. This chain connects TRBV19 to TRBJ1-1; 10 bases map to TRBD1. Germline V gene lookup returns CDR1 LNHDA and CDR2 SQIVND (reference sequence). The junction had 10 bases not matched to a gene; V was cut back by 5 bases and J by 1 base. The CDR3 covers 17 residues. The whole variable domain, remainder taken from reference TRBV19 and TRBJ1-1, is DGGITQSPKYLFRKEGQNVTLSCEQNLNHDAMYWYRQDPGQGLRLIYYSQIVNDFQKGDIAEGYSVSREKKESFPLTVTSAQKNPTAFYLCASSFRGRDRGNTEAFFGQGTRLTVV.

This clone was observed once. This CDR3 is CASSLVNPTEQYF. The CDR3 coding sequence is TGTGCCAGCAGCTTAGTTAACCCTACGGAGCAGTACTTC. V and J are TRBV11-2 and TRBJ2-7; D call uncertain. Per the germline V gene, CDR1 is SGHAT and CDR2 is FQNNGV. This CDR3 has 13 amino acids. With 1 base removed from V and 7 bases from J, the gap between germline ends came to 11 bases.

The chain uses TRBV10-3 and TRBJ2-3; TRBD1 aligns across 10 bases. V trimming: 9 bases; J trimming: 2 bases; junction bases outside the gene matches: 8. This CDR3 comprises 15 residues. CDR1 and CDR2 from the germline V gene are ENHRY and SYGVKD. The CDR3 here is CAIRQGAGPTDTQYF. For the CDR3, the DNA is TGTGCCATTAGACAGGGGGCGGGACCCACAGATACGCAGTATTTT.

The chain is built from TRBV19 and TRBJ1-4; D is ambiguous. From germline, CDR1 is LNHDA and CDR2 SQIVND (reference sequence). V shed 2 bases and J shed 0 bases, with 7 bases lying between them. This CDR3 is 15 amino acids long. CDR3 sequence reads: CASSIYQTTNEKLFF. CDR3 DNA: TGTGCCAGTAGTATATATCAGACAACTAATGAAAAACTGTTTTTT.

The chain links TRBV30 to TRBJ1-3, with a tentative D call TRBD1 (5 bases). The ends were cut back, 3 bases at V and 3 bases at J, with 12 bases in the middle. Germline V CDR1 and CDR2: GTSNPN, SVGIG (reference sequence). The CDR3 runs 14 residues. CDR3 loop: CAWRAQAGGNTIYF. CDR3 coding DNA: TGTGCCTGGAGAGCACAGGCTGGTGGAAACACCATATATTTT. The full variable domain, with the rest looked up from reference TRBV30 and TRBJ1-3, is SQTIHQWPATLVQPVGSPLSLECTVEGTSNPNLYWYRQAAGRGLQLLFYSVGIGQISSEVPQNLSASRPQDRQFILSSKKLLLSDSGFYLCAWRAQAGGNTIYFGEGSWLTVV.

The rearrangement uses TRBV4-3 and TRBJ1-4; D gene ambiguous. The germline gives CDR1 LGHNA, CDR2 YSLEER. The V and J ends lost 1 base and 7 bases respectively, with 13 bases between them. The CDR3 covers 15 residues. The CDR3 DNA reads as TGCGCCAGCAGCCAAGGACGGGATGGCGGTGAAAAACTGTTTTTT. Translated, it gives CASSQGRDGGEKLFF.